This T cell receptor (beta chain) was profiled in a study of cytomegalovirus exposure and HLA in healthy donors. Study-wide points: The authors enumerated over 150 TCR beta chains as linked to cytomegalovirus. TCR beta V segments were, for the most part, productive about 87% or about 30% of the time in an earlier analysis.

The PCR used 60 Vbeta and 13 Jbeta primers. Profiled with immunoSEQ multiplex PCR; TCRdb holds only in-frame clones, not every one. Altogether roughly 130,000 clones are present, approximately 80% being singletons, with the ten largest covering roughly 1.2%. Between the trimmed V and J ends, which lost 5 bases and 14 bases, there was a span of 25 bases. CDR3 size: 16 residues. The germline CDR1 and CDR2 sequences are PRHDT and FYEKMQ (reference sequence). Comments on this clone: Its antigen is undetermined.

The sample comprised PBMCs. This receptor was identified in a girl aged 2-9 years in good health and CMV-seronegative. V is TRBV13 and J is TRBJ1-6; D is unresolved. The CDR3 DNA follows: TGTGCCAGCAGCCCAAGGAAGACGGGAGGATCGCCCACCCTCCACTTT. Amino acids: CASSPRKTGGSPTLHF.